These 25 T cell receptor beta chains came from one sample sequenced in a study of OX40 agonist ivuxolimab in advanced cancers. The method was immunoSEQ multiplex PCR; TCRdb's version includes in-frame clones alone and lacks a portion of them. The data contain about 110,000 clones, approximately 90% of them singletons. Specimen: CD4+ or CD8+ T cells sorted from blood, collected in a trial of the OX40 agonist ivuxolimab. All receptors come from an adult with an advanced solid tumor such as melanoma, head and neck, liver or kidney cancer.

The chain links TRBV7-2 to TRBJ1-2; D might be TRBD1 (6 bases). There are 14 residues in the CDR3. V was shortened by 5 bases and J by 7 bases, with 17 bases between the two germline ends. Germline values: CDR1 SGHTA, CDR2 FQGNSA. CDR3 sequence reads: CASSAPGGWPGYTF. For the CDR3, the DNA is TGTGCCAGCAGCGCCCCCGGGGGCTGGCCTGGCTACACCTTC.

The chain carries TRBV28 and TRBJ2-7, with D possibly TRBD2 on 6 matching bases. Germline V gives CDR1 MDHEN, CDR2 SYDVKM. The ends were cut back, 8 bases at V and 8 bases at J, with 19 bases in the middle. The CDR3 runs 13 residues. The CDR3 DNA follows: TGTGCCAGCCGGCGGGGCGGTGACAGCCAGCAGTACTTC. This sequence encodes CASRRGGDSQQYF.

The chain carries TRBV7-3 and TRBJ1-2; 8 bases fit TRBD1. This CDR3 comprises 13 residues. CDR1 is SGHTA and CDR2 is FQGTGA in the germline V gene. The trim removed 6 bases at V and 6 bases at J, leaving 6 bases unmatched. This chain's CDR3 is CASSLQGADGYTF. The DNA of the CDR3 is TGTGCCAGCAGTCTTCAGGGGGCCGATGGCTACACCTTC.

The chain carries TRBV30 and TRBJ1-2, with D uncertain. Per germline, CDR1 GTSNPN and CDR2 SVGIG (reference sequence). Trimming pared 5 bases from V and 4 bases from J, leaving 17 bases between. The CDR3 has 14 amino acids. CDR3 DNA: TGTGCCTGGTCTCCCCCGAGGAGGGTCTATGGCTACACCTTC. This encodes CAWSPPRRVYGYTF.

The chain is built from TRBV11-2 and TRBJ1-5; D gene ambiguous. Between the trimmed V and J ends, which lost 6 bases and 5 bases, there was a span of 11 bases. The germline CDR1 and CDR2 sequences are SGHAT and FQNNGV. The CDR3 extends over 13 amino acids. CDR3 amino acids: CASSQDADQPQHF. The CDR3 coding sequence is TGTGCCAGCAGTCAAGATGCCGATCAGCCCCAGCATTTT.

This rearrangement joins TRBV10-3 to TRBJ1-2; 9 nucleotides agree with TRBD1. The CDR3 covers 18 residues. The ends lost 5 bases at V and 2 bases at J; junction bases unmatched: 15. Germline-derived CDR1 and CDR2 are ENHRY and SYGVKD. This CDR3 is CAISKGPGTGKTNYGYTF. CDR3 bases: TGTGCCATCAGTAAAGGTCCCGGGACAGGGAAAACAAACTATGGCTACACCTTC.

This clone was counted between two and nine times. The chain is built from TRBV5-6 and TRBJ1-2; maybe TRBD1 (5 bases). CDR1 is SGHDT and CDR2 is YYEEEE in the germline V gene. CDR3 size: 14 residues. The ends were cut back, 6 bases at V and 4 bases at J, with 16 bases in the middle. CDR3 coding DNA: TGTGCCAGCACCCCTCGGGGCGGCATCTATGGCTACACCTTC. Protein: CASTPRGGIYGYTF.

J is TRBJ1-1 and V is TRBV7-2; 9 nucleotides agree with TRBD1. Germline CDR1 is SGHTA and CDR2 is FQGNSA. The V gene end was trimmed by 3 bases and the J gene end by 2 bases; junction bases not matched to a gene: 10. The CDR3 sequence is 17 residues long. The CDR3 loop reads CASSFLGQGRENTEAFF. In DNA, the CDR3 is TGTGCCAGCAGCTTCCTGGGACAGGGAAGGGAAAACACTGAAGCTTTCTTT.

The CDR3: CASSYRRETQYF. The DNA of the CDR3 is TGTGCCAGCAGTTACCGCAGAGAGACCCAGTACTTC. The rearrangement uses TRBV6-5 and TRBJ2-5; no clear D. The CDR3 contains 12 residues. CDR1 MNHEY and CDR2 SVGAGI come from the germline V gene. Trimming shortened V by 2 bases and J by 4 bases, and 5 bases separated the two germline ends.

This chain uses TRBV7-2 with TRBJ1-5, with D maybe TRBD1 (6 bases). Trimming pared 0 bases from V and 5 bases from J, leaving 14 bases between. This CDR3 is 16 amino acids long. Germline V gene sequence: CDR1 SGHTA, CDR2 FQGNSA. CDR3 sequence: CASSLASTGPYQPQHF. The CDR3, as DNA: TGTGCCAGCAGCTTAGCGAGTACAGGGCCTTATCAGCCCCAGCATTTT.

CDR3 sequence reads: CASSQRGGETQYF. The CDR3 region has the DNA TGTGCCAGCAGCCAGAGGGGAGGAGAGACCCAGTACTTC. The chain is built from TRBV7-8 and TRBJ2-5, with TRBD2 as a possible D gene (6 bases). Germline lookup yields CDR1 SGHVS and CDR2 FQNEAQ. Trimming removed 5 bases at V and 4 bases at J, with 11 bases between. The CDR3 is made up of 13 amino acids.

The chain couples TRBV7-9 to TRBJ2-2; 11 bases match TRBD1. Germline CDR1 and CDR2: SEHNR and FQNEAQ (reference sequence). This CDR3 spans 14 amino acids. Trimming cost V 9 bases and J 3 bases; bases outside gene matches: 3. For the CDR3, the DNA is TGTGCCAGGGACAGGGGGCTGGACACCGGGGAGCTGTTTTTT. It encodes CARDRGLDTGELFF.

This chain joins TRBV7-2 and TRBJ1-6; D gene ambiguous. V was clipped by 1 base and J by 9 bases, with 7 bases between them. This CDR3 has 13 residues. CDR1 SGHTA and CDR2 FQGNSA come from the germline V gene. The CDR3 region has the DNA TGTGCCAGCAGCTTAGAAGGTCCTTCACCCCTCCACTTT. Its protein product is CASSLEGPSPLHF.

V usage is TRBV7-3 and J usage is TRBJ2-3; 7 bases are a match to TRBD1. Germline trimming cut 8 bases from V and 6 bases from J; bases unmatched to any gene: 8. CDR3 length: 13 amino acids. Germline V gene sequence: CDR1 SGHTA, CDR2 FQGTGA. CDR3 nucleotide sequence: TGTGCCAGCGCAAAAACAGGGGCTGATACGCAGTATTTT. The encoded protein is CASAKTGADTQYF.

V is TRBV19 and J is TRBJ2-2, with D hard to call. With 5 bases removed from V and 5 bases from J, the gap between germline ends came to 18 bases. This CDR3 spans 16 amino acids. Germline lookup yields CDR1 LNHDA and CDR2 SQIVND (reference sequence). The CDR3 region has the DNA TGTGCCAGTAGTCCTGGACGAATACCACAAACCGGGGAGCTGTTTTTT. Its translation is CASSPGRIPQTGELFF.

The V and J genes are TRBV28 and TRBJ1-5; 8 bases match TRBD1. Germline V CDR1 and CDR2: MDHEN, SYDVKM. The V segment lost 3 bases and the J segment 3 bases; nucleotides outside the gene matches: 7. CDR3 size: 16 residues. The CDR3 DNA reads as TGTGCCAGCAGTTTGGCAGGGGGCTTTCCCAATCAGCCCCAGCATTTT. Translated, it gives CASSLAGGFPNQPQHF.

The J gene is TRBJ1-2, the V gene TRBV28; 12 nucleotides align to TRBD1. The CDR3 has 18 residues. Germline V gene lookup returns CDR1 MDHEN and CDR2 SYDVKM. V shed 7 bases and J 2 bases; nucleotides not matched to a gene: 14. CDR3: CASIITGTGGERNYGYTF. In DNA form, the CDR3 reads TGTGCCAGCATCATCACCGGGACAGGGGGCGAACGGAACTATGGCTACACCTTC.

The V call is TRBV5-1, the J call TRBJ2-3; 9 nucleotides match TRBD2. The germline V gene encodes CDR1 SGHRS and CDR2 YFSETQ. The CDR3 has 15 residues. V shed 7 bases and J 2 bases; nucleotides not matched to a gene: 8. Here the CDR3 reads CASRALAGDTDTQYF. The DNA for the CDR3 is TGCGCCAGCCGAGCCTTAGCGGGGGACACAGATACGCAGTATTTT. The full variable domain, with the rest looked up from reference TRBV5-1 and TRBJ2-3, is KAGVTQTPRYLIKTRGQQVTLSCSPISGHRSVSWYQQTPGQGLQFLFEYFSETQRNKGNFPGRFSGRQFSNSRSEMNVSTLELGDSALYLCASRALAGDTDTQYFGPGTRLTVL.

The rearrangement uses TRBV7-9 and TRBJ2-7; no definite D call. V was cut by 3 bases and J by 3 bases, with 9 bases left in between. The germline V gene encodes CDR1 SEHNR and CDR2 FQNEAQ (reference sequence). The CDR3 sequence is 13 residues long. Here the CDR3 reads CASSLNPLYEQYF. The CDR3 DNA follows: TGTGCCAGCAGCTTGAACCCCCTCTACGAGCAGTACTTC.

This chain joins TRBV5-1 and TRBJ2-4; D ambiguous. Looked up from germline, CDR1 is SGHRS and CDR2 is YFSETQ. Trimming took 3 bases from V and 13 from J, leaving 11 bases between them. The CDR3 consists of 11 residues. CDR3 in DNA: TGCGCCAGCAGCTCTACCGGGCCCCAGTACTTC. This translates into CASSSTGPQYF. The complete variable domain, with remaining parts taken from reference TRBV5-1 and TRBJ2-4, reads KAGVTQTPRYLIKTRGQQVTLSCSPISGHRSVSWYQQTPGQGLQFLFEYFSETQRNKGNFPGRFSGRQFSNSRSEMNVSTLELGDSALYLCASSSTGPQYFGAGTRLSVL.

V gene TRBV4-2 combines with J gene TRBJ1-3; the D gene is possibly TRBD1 (6 bases). Trimming shortened V by 0 bases and J by 3 bases, and 12 bases separated the two germline ends. This CDR3 region has 16 residues. From germline, CDR1 is LGHNA and CDR2 YNFKEQ. Here the CDR3 reads CASSQEDRSYGNTIYF. The DNA of the CDR3 is TGTGCCAGCAGCCAAGAGGACAGAAGCTATGGAAACACCATATATTTT.

The gene calls are TRBV27 and TRBJ1-5; D is perhaps TRBD1 (6 bases). Trimming removed 7 bases at V and 4 bases at J, with 17 bases between. The germline V gene encodes CDR1 MNHEY and CDR2 SMNVEV (reference sequence). The CDR3 sequence is 15 residues long. The CDR3 DNA follows: TGTGCCAGCACCACGACTCAGGGGAGGAATCAGCCCCAGCATTTT. Translating gives CASTTTQGRNQPQHF.

The CDR3, as DNA: TGTGCCAGCAGCACAGAACACGGGGGGGCCGGGAATGAGCAGTTCTTC. Translating gives CASSTEHGGAGNEQFF. The chain joins TRBV11-2 to TRBJ2-1, with 8 nucleotides matching TRBD2. Germline trimming cut 5 bases from V and 7 bases from J; bases unmatched to any gene: 13. Germline CDR1 and CDR2: SGHAT and FQNNGV. The length of the CDR3 is 16 residues.

V usage is TRBV11-3 and J usage is TRBJ2-7; 8 bases agree with TRBD1. Germline V gene lookup returns CDR1 SGHNT and CDR2 YENEEA. The CDR3 is 15 residues long. V lost 1 base, J lost 3 bases, and 5 bases stayed unmatched. CDR3 loop: CASSLGTGSFYEQYF. As DNA, the CDR3 is TGTGCCAGCAGCTTAGGGACAGGGTCTTTCTACGAGCAGTACTTC.

V gene TRBV6-5 combines with J gene TRBJ1-2; D call uncertain. Germline V lookup: CDR1 MNHEY, CDR2 SVGAGI. V was trimmed by 5 bases and J by 2 bases, leaving 6 bases between them. The CDR3 runs to 12 residues. The CDR3 DNA sequence: TGTGCCAGCAGTAGGAGCAACTATGGCTACACCTTC. Amino acid sequence: CASSRSNYGYTF.